This T cell receptor beta chain was recovered during a study of cytomegalovirus exposure and HLA in healthy donors. Background on the study: Later analysis reported that the roughly 120 validation repertoires shared the platform of the approximately 670 first-cohort repertoires.

Whole-study findings and limits: In vitro confirmation showed three CMV-associated chains to be CMV antigen specific. Using the classifier, cytomegalovirus status was reportedly diagnosed with high specificity and sensitivity. Some public TCRs appeared in many individuals, while most sequences were rare.

About this clone itself: Its antigen is still unknown.

Data came from immunoSEQ multiplex PCR; TCRdb stores just in-frame clones and leaves some out. The repertoire holds some 170,000 clones, with roughly 86% as singletons. Germline-derived CDR1 and CDR2 are LGHNT and FRNRAP. V lost 7 bases to trimming and J lost 0 bases, with 17 bases between them. The CDR3 is 16 residues long. This receptor was identified in a man aged 18 to 30 in good health and CMV-seropositive. Sequencing was performed on PBMCs. The chain links TRBV12-5 to TRBJ2-3, with unresolved D. This chain's CDR3 is CASDPEPIQSTDTQYF. The CDR3 DNA sequence: TGTGCTAGTGACCCCGAGCCTATTCAAAGCACAGATACGCAGTATTTT.